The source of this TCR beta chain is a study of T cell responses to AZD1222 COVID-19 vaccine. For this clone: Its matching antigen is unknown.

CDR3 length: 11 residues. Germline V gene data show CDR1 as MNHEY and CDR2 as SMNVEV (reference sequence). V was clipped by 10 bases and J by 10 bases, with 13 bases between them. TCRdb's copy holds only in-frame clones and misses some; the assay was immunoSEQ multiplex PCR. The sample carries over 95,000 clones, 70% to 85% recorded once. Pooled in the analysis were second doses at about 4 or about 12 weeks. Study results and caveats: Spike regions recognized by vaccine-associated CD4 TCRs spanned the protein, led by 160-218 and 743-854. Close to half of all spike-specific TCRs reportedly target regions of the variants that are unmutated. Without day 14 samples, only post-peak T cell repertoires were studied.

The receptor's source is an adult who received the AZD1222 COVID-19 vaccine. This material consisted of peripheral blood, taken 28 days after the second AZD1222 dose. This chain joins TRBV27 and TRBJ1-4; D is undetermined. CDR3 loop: CATGSGRKLFF. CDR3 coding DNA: TGTGCCACGGGGTCCGGGAGAAAACTGTTTTTT.